A single sample is the source of the 2 T cell receptor beta chains below, sequenced in a study of molecular identifiers for immune sequencing clone quantification. TCRdb reprocessed the PCR reads via MiXCR and lists one record per CDR3 protein. Found here are approximately 10,000 distinct CDR3 sequences, roughly a sixth of them singletons; the top ten hold around 2%. Material: naive CD8+ T cells from blood, with Jurkat cell RNA spiked in. Subset meaning: FACS-sorted CD8+CD4-CCR7+CD45RA+ naive T cells. The receptors were gathered from a human donor in good health. Some libraries in this study had Jurkat cell RNA spiked in.

This clonotype was recorded many times. J is TRBJ2-4 and V is TRBV7-9; no definite D call. V was cut by 2 bases and J by 8 bases, with 7 bases left in between. This CDR3 contains 12 residues. CDR1 is SEHNR, CDR2 FQNEAQ, per germline (reference sequence). CDR3 bases: TGTGCCAGCAGCTTACTCGAGGACATTCAGTACTTC. It codes for CASSLLEDIQYF.

This clonotype has ten or more counts. This sequence joins TRBV4-1 and TRBJ2-3, with D perhaps TRBD2 (5 bases). Germline V gene sequence: CDR1 MGHRA, CDR2 YSYEKL. Trimming took off 4 bases at V and 2 bases at J, with 16 bases between the two ends. The CDR3 is 16 amino acids. The CDR3 DNA reads TGCGCCAGCAGCCGGATAGTTGGAGGACTCACAGATACGCAGTATTTT. Its protein product is CASSRIVGGLTDTQYF.